The text below deals with one TCR beta chain. This record comes from a study of monozygotic twins with inflammatory bowel disease. Using the 5' RACE reads, TCRdb records one entry per CDR3 protein without DNA. The sample has 200,000 to 250,000 distinct CDR3 sequences. Germline CDR1 reads DFQATT; CDR2 reads SNEGSKA (reference sequence). The CDR3 covers 11 residues. The V gene is TRBV20-1, the J gene TRBJ2-1. This receptor was obtained from a human donor with ulcerative colitis or Crohn's disease, or a healthy co-twin of an affected twin (not recorded which). The sample consisted of blood. CDR3 in amino acids: CSASTHNEQFF.